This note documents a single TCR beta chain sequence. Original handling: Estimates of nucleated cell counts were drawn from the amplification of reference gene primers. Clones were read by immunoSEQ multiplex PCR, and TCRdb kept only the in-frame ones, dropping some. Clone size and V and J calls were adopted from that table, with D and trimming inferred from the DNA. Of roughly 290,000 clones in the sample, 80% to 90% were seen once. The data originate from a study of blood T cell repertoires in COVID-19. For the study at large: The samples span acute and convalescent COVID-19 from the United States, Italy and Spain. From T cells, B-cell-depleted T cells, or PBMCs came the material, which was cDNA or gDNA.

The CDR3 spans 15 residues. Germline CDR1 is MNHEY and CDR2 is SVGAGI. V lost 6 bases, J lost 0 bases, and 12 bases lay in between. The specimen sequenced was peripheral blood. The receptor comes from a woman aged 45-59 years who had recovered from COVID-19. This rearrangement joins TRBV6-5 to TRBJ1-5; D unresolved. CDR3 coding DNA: TGTGCCAGCAGCCGAGACTTCGATAGCAATCAGCCCCAGCATTTT. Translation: CASSRDFDSNQPQHF.